This section outlines one TCR beta chain sequence together with its context. Antigen unknown. This CDR3 is built from 15 residues. Germline lookup yields CDR1 SGHDT and CDR2 YYEEEE. The V end lost 0 bases, the J end lost 4 bases, and 13 bases lay between the germline ends. The sample is drawn from a study of cytotoxic CD8 clonotypes in ibrutinib-treated CLL. Study-wide points: Timing of sampling differed between sustained-remission and progressing patients.

Assay used: immunoSEQ multiplex PCR; TCRdb lists only in-frame clones, some missing. The sample has 150,000 to 200,000 clones; 72% are singletons. Sequences were derived from PBMCs, sampled after 24 months of ibrutinib treatment. The rearrangement joins TRBV5-6 to TRBJ1-2; D not certain. The TCR comes from a human donor with chronic lymphocytic leukemia. The CDR3 DNA is TGTGCCAGCAGCTTGGTCGGCAGCAAAACCTATGGCTACACCTTC. Translated, it gives CASSLVGSKTYGYTF.